These 14 T cell receptor beta chains were all obtained from the same sample, sequenced in a study of immune heterogeneity within non-small cell lung tumors. TCR beta CDR3 regions came from multiplex PCR with 32 forward V and 13 reverse J primers. Via MiXCR, TCRdb re-called the multiplex PCR reads, giving one row per CDR3 protein. The table lists roughly 3,000 distinct CDR3 sequences, over 45% of them singletons, with about 7.5% in the top ten. As template, the study used bulk tumor genomic DNA at approximately 610 ng per sample. Several widely spaced biopsies per primary tumor were taken during surgery. Patients went through curative surgery, and their non-small cell lung cancer was untreated and newly diagnosed. Material for sequencing was lung tumor tissue. Receptors originate from a woman aged 60-70 years with non-small cell lung cancer.

This rearrangement joins TRBV4-2 to TRBJ1-3, with unresolved D. The germline gives CDR1 LGHNA, CDR2 YNFKEQ. The CDR3 spans 15 residues. Trimming removed 0 bases from V and 2 bases from J, with 8 bases in between. Written as DNA, the CDR3 is TGTGCCAGCAGCCAAGAGGACTATGCTGGAAACACCATATATTTT. This codes for CASSQEDYAGNTIYF.

The V and J genes are TRBV20-1 and TRBJ2-7; D is unresolved. There are 11 residues in the CDR3. V lost 2 bases to trimming and J lost 2 bases, with 4 bases between them. From germline, CDR1 is DFQATT and CDR2 SNEGSKA (reference sequence). The DNA of the CDR3 is TGCAGTGCTAGAAGCACCTACGAGCAGTACTTC. Residues: CSARSTYEQYF.

The gene calls are TRBV15 and TRBJ2-1; 7 bases are a match to TRBD2. CDR1 is LNHNV and CDR2 is YYDKDF in the germline V gene (reference sequence). This CDR3 spans 16 amino acids. V lost 1 base, J lost 6 bases, and 9 bases stayed unmatched. CDR3 sequence reads: CATSRGLAAAGNEQFF. CDR3 nucleotides: TGTGCCACCAGCAGAGGGCTAGCGGCAGCGGGCAATGAGCAGTTCTTC.

V gene TRBV28 combines with J gene TRBJ2-3; maybe TRBD2 (5 bases). The CDR3 runs to 16 residues. Germline lookup yields CDR1 MDHEN and CDR2 SYDVKM. V gave up 3 bases and J gave up 6 bases, with 19 bases separating them. CDR3 coding DNA: TGTGCCAGCAGTTTTTCGCGGGCGGGTTTAGGGGATACGCAGTATTTT. It yields the protein CASSFSRAGLGDTQYF. Using reference TRBV28 and TRBJ2-3 for the parts outside the CDR3, the full variable domain is DVKVTQSSRYLVKRTGEKVFLECVQDMDHENMFWYRQDPGLGLRLIYFSYDVKMKEKGDIPEGYSVSREKKERFSLILESASTNQTSMYLCASSFSRAGLGDTQYFGPGTRLTVL.

The rearrangement uses TRBV28 and TRBJ2-2; possibly TRBD1 for D (5 bases). The CDR3 contains 14 residues. Trimming shortened V by 7 bases and J by 1 base, and 10 bases separated the two germline ends. Germline V gives CDR1 MDHEN, CDR2 SYDVKM. CDR3 nucleotide sequence: TGTGCCAGCACCTTAGGGGTGAACACCGGGGAGCTGTTTTTT. Its translation: CASTLGVNTGELFF. Full variable domain (remainder filled in from reference TRBV28 and TRBJ2-2): DVKVTQSSRYLVKRTGEKVFLECVQDMDHENMFWYRQDPGLGLRLIYFSYDVKMKEKGDIPEGYSVSREKKERFSLILESASTNQTSMYLCASTLGVNTGELFFGEGSRLTVL.

This rearrangement joins TRBV7-8 to TRBJ2-1, with TRBD1 identical over 9 bases. This CDR3 contains 17 residues. V lost 4 bases to trimming and J lost 9 bases; unmatched junction nucleotides: 16. Germline CDR1 reads SGHVS; CDR2 reads FQNEAQ. The CDR3 DNA follows: TGTGCCAGCAGCTACTCCGGGACAGGGAGCCGCAGGGGTGAGCAGTTCTTC. Its protein product is CASSYSGTGSRRGEQFF.

On this clonotype: The junction departs from the called germline gene at one end, perhaps through a read error. The rearrangement links TRBV14 to TRBJ2-7, with D tentatively TRBD1 (6 bases). The CDR3 length is 18 residues. The germline V gene encodes CDR1 SGHDN and CDR2 FVKESK. Here the CDR3 reads CANSPSPFDRSENYEQYF. The DNA of the CDR3 is TGTGCCAACAGCCCCTCCCCTTTTGACAGGAGCGAGAACTACGAGCAGTACTTC.

The chain employs TRBV20-1 and TRBJ2-1; 9 bases are shared with TRBD2. The CDR3 is 16 residues long. V lost 3 bases, J lost 0 bases, and 6 bases stayed unmatched. Germline loops: CDR1 DFQATT, CDR2 SNEGSKA (reference sequence). CDR3 residues: CSASRLAASSYNEQFF. CDR3 in DNA: TGCAGTGCTAGTAGACTAGCGGCTAGCTCCTACAATGAGCAGTTCTTC.

The gene calls are TRBV16 and TRBJ2-3, with D hard to call. The CDR3 is 12 residues long. Trimming pared 4 bases from V and 5 bases from J, leaving 7 bases between. In germline, CDR1 is KGHSY, CDR2 FQNENV. As DNA, the CDR3 is TGTGCCAGCAGCCGATCCAAAGATACGCAGTATTTT. Amino acids: CASSRSKDTQYF.

The chain combines TRBV19 with TRBJ2-1; 8 bases line up with TRBD2. This CDR3 is 14 amino acids long. CDR1 and CDR2 (germline): LNHDA, SQIVND (reference sequence). Trimming took 3 bases from V and 9 from J; bases not matched to a gene: 7. The CDR3 reads CASSIEREYAEQFF. CDR3 nucleotide sequence: TGTGCCAGTAGTATCGAGCGGGAGTACGCTGAGCAGTTCTTC.

This clonotype was detected a few times. The chain is built from TRBV9 and TRBJ1-1; 7 bases map to TRBD1. CDR1 SGDLS and CDR2 YYNGEE come from the germline V gene. The J segment lost 1 base and the V segment lost 0 bases, leaving 6 bases of the junction unmatched. The CDR3 loop spans 16 amino acids. CDR3 DNA: TGTGCCAGCAGCGTAGGGGCAGGGGGTCAGAACACTGAAGCTTTCTTT. Translation gives CASSVGAGGQNTEAFF.

This clonotype was counted between two and nine times. A junction end diverges from the germline sequence, so it may reflect a read error. The chain uses TRBV30 and TRBJ1-5; D is uncertain. From germline, CDR1 is GTSNPN and CDR2 SVGIG (reference sequence). This CDR3 is built from 14 residues. The CDR3 nucleotides are TGTACCTGGAGTAGAGGTTATAGCAATCAGCCCCAGCATTTT. It translates to CTWSRGYSNQPQHF.

Only a few counts were recorded for this clonotype. V usage is TRBV30 and J usage is TRBJ1-1; possible D gene TRBD1, 5 bases. Germline V gives CDR1 GTSNPN, CDR2 SVGIG (reference sequence). This CDR3 has 15 residues. The V end was cut by 3 bases, the J end by 5 bases, with 19 bases between. The chain's CDR3 is CAWRRQGGDRTEAFF. The CDR3 region has the DNA TGTGCCTGGAGGAGGCAGGGAGGGGATAGGACTGAAGCTTTCTTT. The full variable domain, in which reference TRBV30 and TRBJ1-1 provide the parts outside the CDR3, is SQTIHQWPATLVQPVGSPLSLECTVEGTSNPNLYWYRQAAGRGLQLLFYSVGIGQISSEVPQNLSASRPQDRQFILSSKKLLLSDSGFYLCAWRRQGGDRTEAFFGQGTRLTVV.

This chain connects TRBV19 to TRBJ1-5; D gene ambiguous. The germline V and J ends were trimmed by 3 bases and 7 bases, with 13 bases remaining between them. Germline V gene lookup returns CDR1 LNHDA and CDR2 SQIVND (reference sequence). The CDR3 totals 14 residues. CDR3 sequence: CASSIKGSYQPQHF. Written as DNA, the CDR3 is TGTGCCAGTAGTATTAAGGGAAGCTACCAGCCCCAGCATTTT.